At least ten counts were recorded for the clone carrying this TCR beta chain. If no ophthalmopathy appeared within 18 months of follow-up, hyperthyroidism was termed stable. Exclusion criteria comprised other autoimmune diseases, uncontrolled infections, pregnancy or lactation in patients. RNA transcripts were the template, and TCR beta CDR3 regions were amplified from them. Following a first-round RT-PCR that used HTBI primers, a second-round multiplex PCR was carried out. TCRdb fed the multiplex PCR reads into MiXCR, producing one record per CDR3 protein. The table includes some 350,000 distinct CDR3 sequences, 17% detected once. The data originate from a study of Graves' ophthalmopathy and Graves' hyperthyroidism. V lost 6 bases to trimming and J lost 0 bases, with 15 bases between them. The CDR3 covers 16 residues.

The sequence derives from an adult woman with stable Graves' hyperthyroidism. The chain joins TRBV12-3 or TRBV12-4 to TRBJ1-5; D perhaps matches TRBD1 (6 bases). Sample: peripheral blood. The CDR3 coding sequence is TGTGCCAGCAGGCATATTAAGGGACATAGCAATCAGCCCCAGCATTTT. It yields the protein CASRHIKGHSNQPQHF.